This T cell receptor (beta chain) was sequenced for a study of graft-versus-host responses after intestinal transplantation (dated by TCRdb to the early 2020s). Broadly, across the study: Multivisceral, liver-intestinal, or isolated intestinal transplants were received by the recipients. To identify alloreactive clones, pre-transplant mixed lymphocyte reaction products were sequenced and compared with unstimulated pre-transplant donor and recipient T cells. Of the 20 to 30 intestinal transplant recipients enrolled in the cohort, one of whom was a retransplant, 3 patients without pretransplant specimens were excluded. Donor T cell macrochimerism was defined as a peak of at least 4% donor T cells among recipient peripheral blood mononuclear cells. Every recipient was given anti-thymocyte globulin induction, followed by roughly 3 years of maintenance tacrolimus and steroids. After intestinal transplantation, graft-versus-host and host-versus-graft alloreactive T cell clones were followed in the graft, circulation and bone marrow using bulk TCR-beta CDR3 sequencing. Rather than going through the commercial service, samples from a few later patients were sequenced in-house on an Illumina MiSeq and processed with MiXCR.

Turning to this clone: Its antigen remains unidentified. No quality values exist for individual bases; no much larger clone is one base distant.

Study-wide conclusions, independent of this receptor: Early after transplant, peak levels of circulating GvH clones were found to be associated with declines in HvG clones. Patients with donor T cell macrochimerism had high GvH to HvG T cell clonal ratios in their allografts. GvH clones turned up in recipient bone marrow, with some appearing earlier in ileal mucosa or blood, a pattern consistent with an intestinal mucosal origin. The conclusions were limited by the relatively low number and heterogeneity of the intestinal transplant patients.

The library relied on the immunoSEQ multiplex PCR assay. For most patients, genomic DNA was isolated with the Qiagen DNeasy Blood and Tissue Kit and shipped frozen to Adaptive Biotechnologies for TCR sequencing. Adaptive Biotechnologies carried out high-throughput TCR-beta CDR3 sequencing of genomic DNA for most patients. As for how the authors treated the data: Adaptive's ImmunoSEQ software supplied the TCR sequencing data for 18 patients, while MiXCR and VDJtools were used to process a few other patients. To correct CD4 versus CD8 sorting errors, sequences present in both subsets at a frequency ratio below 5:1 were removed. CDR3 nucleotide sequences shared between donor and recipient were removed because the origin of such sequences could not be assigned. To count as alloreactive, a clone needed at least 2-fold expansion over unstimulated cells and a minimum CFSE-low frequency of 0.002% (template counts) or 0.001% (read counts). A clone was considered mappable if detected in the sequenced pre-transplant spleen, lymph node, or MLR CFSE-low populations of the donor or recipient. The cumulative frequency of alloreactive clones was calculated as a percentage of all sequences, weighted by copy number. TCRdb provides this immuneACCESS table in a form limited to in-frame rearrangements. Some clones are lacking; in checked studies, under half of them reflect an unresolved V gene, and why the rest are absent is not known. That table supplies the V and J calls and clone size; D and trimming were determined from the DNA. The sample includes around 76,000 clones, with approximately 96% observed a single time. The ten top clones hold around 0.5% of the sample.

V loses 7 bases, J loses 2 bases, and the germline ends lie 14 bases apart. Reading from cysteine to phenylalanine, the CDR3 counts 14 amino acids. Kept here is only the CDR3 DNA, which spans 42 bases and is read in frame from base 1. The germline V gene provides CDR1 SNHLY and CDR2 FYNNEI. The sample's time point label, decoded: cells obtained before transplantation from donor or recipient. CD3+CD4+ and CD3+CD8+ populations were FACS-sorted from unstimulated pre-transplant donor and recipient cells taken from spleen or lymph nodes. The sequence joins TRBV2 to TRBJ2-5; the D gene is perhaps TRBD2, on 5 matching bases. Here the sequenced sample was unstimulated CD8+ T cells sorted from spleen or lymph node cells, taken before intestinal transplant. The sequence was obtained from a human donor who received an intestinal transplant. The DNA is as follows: TGTGCCAGCACAAGCTTGGACTCACAAGAGACCCAGTACTTC. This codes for CASTSLDSQETQYF.